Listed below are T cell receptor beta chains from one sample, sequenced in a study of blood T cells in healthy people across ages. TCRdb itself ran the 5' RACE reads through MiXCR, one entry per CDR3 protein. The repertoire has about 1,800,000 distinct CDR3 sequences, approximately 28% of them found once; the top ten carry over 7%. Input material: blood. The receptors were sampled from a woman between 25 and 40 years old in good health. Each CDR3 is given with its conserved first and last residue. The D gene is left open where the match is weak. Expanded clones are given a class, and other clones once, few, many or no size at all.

TGTGCCAGCAGTTACGCCAAGCCTTACTACGAGCAGTACTTC	CASSYAKPYYEQYF	TRBV12-3/TRBV12-4	.	.	TRBJ2-7
TGTGCCATCAGTGAGATGAGACTAGCGGGTTCCGGGGAGCTGTTTTTT	CAISEMRLAGSGELFF	TRBV10-3	few	TRBD2	TRBJ2-2
TGTGCCAGCAGTTTATGGGGCAGGGATGACTGTGGCTACACCTTC	CASSLWGRDDCGYTF	TRBV28	.	.	TRBJ1-2
TGTGCCAGCTCACGGGCAGGGACAGAGACCCAGTACTTC	CASSRAGTETQYF	TRBV18	few	.	TRBJ2-5
TGCGCCAGCAGCAGGGGACAGCAGCCTCGGCAGTACTTC	CASSRGQQPRQYF	TRBV5-1	many	TRBD1	TRBJ2-7
TGCGCCAGCAGGGGACCGGGCAATGAGCAGTTCTTC	CASRGPGNEQFF	TRBV5-1	.	.	TRBJ2-1
TGCGCCAGCAGTGAGCAGGGCTCCGCGGAGACCCAGTACTTC	CASSEQGSAETQYF	TRBV10-1	.	.	TRBJ2-5
TGTGCCAGCAGCGTGCAGACCAATCAGTCCCAGCATTTT	CASSVQTNQSQHF	TRBV2	.	.	TRBJ1-5
TGCGCCAGCAGCTTGGCGGCGGGGAGTAGCACAGATACGCAGTATTTT	CASSLAAGSSTDTQYF	TRBV5-1	many	.	TRBJ2-3
TGTGCCAGCAGTTTCTTGCGAGTAGCCAAAAACATTCAGTACTTC	CASSFLRVAKNIQYF	TRBV6-2/TRBV6-3	few	.	TRBJ2-4
TGTGCCAGCAGCCGACTGGGGAGCGGGAAAGAGACCCAGTACTTC	CASSRLGSGKETQYF	TRBV7-2	.	TRBD2	TRBJ2-5
TGCGCCAGCAGCCTACCTGGGGCTGTTGATTCAGATACGCAGTATTTT	CASSLPGAVDSDTQYF	TRBV5-1	.	.	TRBJ2-3
TGCGCCAGCAGCCAAGTTACAGGGGGCGCGGGGGAGACCCAGTACTTC	CASSQVTGGAGETQYF	TRBV4-1	many	TRBD1	TRBJ2-5
TGCGCCAGCAGCTTTGGAGCGCGCGGAGGGGAGCAGTACTTC	CASSFGARGGEQYF	TRBV5-1	.	.	TRBJ2-7
TGTGCCAGCAGTGCAGGGGGCGGGGAGCTGTTTTTT	CASSAGGGELFF	TRBV12-3/TRBV12-4	.	TRBD1	TRBJ2-2
TGTGCCAGCAGTCCATACTACTACCGGGACAGAGGAACTGAAGCTTTCTTT	CASSPYYYRDRGTEAFF	TRBV28	few	TRBD1	TRBJ1-1
TGCAGCGTTAAACTAGCGGGAGCAGATAGCGAGCAGTACTTC	CSVKLAGADSEQYF	TRBV29-1	many	TRBD2	TRBJ2-7
TGTGCCAGCAGCTCGAGACAGGTGAAAGAGACCCAGTACTTC	CASSSRQVKETQYF	TRBV7-9	.	.	TRBJ2-5
TGTGCCACCAGCAGAGATCCACCGGGGCTAGGAGCAAAACTGTTTTTT	CATSRDPPGLGAKLFF	TRBV15	few	.	TRBJ1-4
TGCGCCAGCAGCTGGGATGCCGGGGCGGGGGAGCTGTTTTTT	CASSWDAGAGELFF	TRBV5-1	few	.	TRBJ2-2
TGTGCCAGCAGTGAATGGGGCATACAAGAGACCCAGTACTTC	CASSEWGIQETQYF	TRBV6-1	many	.	TRBJ2-5
TGTGCCAGCAGCGGATCCAGGGGATGGGAGACCCAGTACTTC	CASSGSRGWETQYF	TRBV21-1	few	.	TRBJ2-5
TGTGCCAGCAGCGCCGCCGGGACAGGGGGTAACACTGAAGCTTTCTTT	CASSAAGTGGNTEAFF	TRBV7-9	.	TRBD1	TRBJ1-1
TGTGCCATTGGGACAGCTAATCAGCCCCAGCATTTT	CAIGTANQPQHF	TRBV6-2/TRBV6-3	.	TRBD1	TRBJ1-5
TGTGCCAGCAGTAGGGGGACTAGGGACACCGGGGAGCTGTTTTTT	CASSRGTRDTGELFF	TRBV6-5	.	TRBD2	TRBJ2-2
TGTGCCGGGGGTCGGAGCTCCTACGAGCAGTACTTC	CAGGRSSYEQYF	TRBV2	.	.	TRBJ2-7
TGTGCCAGCAGCCCCACCCCCACGGGGACCTACAATGAGCAGTTCTTC	CASSPTPTGTYNEQFF	TRBV3-1	few	.	TRBJ2-1
TGCAGCGTTGCGGTAAATAGGGGGTTGAACACTGAAGCTTTCTTT	CSVAVNRGLNTEAFF	TRBV29-1	.	.	TRBJ1-1
TGTGCCAGCAGCTTAGGCGAAGCGGGAGGAGAGCAGTTCTTC	CASSLGEAGGEQFF	TRBV7-7	.	TRBD2	TRBJ2-1
TGTGCCAGCAGTTTATTCTCCACGGAGGTCCAGTACTTC	CASSLFSTEVQYF	TRBV12-3/TRBV12-4	once	.	TRBJ2-7
TGCAGTGTTAGGAGCAGGGGGCAAGGGAACACTGAAGCTTTCTTT	CSVRSRGQGNTEAFF	TRBV20-1	few	TRBD1	TRBJ1-1
TGCAGTGCTACCTATGGAGAGGGGGCCCTCAATGAGCAGTTCTTC	CSATYGEGALNEQFF	TRBV20-1	.	TRBD1	TRBJ2-1
TGCGCCAGCAGCTTTGGTAGCGGGGGATCCAGCACAGATACGCAGTATTTT	CASSFGSGGSSTDTQYF	TRBV5-1	few	TRBD2	TRBJ2-3
TGCGCCAGCAGCCAAGATCAAGGGGGGCTTTATTCACCCCTCCACTTT	CASSQDQGGLYSPLHF	TRBV4-1	.	.	TRBJ1-6
TGTGCCAGTAGTATTAGGAGCGGGAGGATCAACAATGAGCAGTTCTTC	CASSIRSGRINNEQFF	TRBV19	few	TRBD2	TRBJ2-1
TGCGCCAGCAGCTTGGATCAGACAGGGGGACCCTACGAGCAGTTCTTC	CASSLDQTGGPYEQFF	TRBV5-1	.	TRBD1	TRBJ2-1
TGTGCCAGCACCAACCGCCCAGGGGAGCACCAAGAGACCCAGTACTTC	CASTNRPGEHQETQYF	TRBV5-5	.	.	TRBJ2-5
TGTGCCAGTAGCCAAGGACGGCCGGGGGACTACGAGCAGTACTTC	CASSQGRPGDYEQYF	TRBV19	.	.	TRBJ2-7
TGTGCCAGCAGCTCCACCCCTCAGTTTTCCTACAATGAGCAGTTCTTC	CASSSTPQFSYNEQFF	TRBV18	.	.	TRBJ2-1
TGTGCCAGCTCGGATGGACTAGCGGGAGGACGCGCAGATACGCAGTATTTT	CASSDGLAGGRADTQYF	TRBV18	few	TRBD2	TRBJ2-3
TGCAGCGTCGGCGGGAGGGCCTGGAATGAGCAGTTCTTC	CSVGGRAWNEQFF	TRBV29-1	many	TRBD2	TRBJ2-1
TGCAGTGCTAGAGATTTTCTTGGAGGGATGGGTAATTCACCCCTCCACTTT	CSARDFLGGMGNSPLHF	TRBV20-1	.	.	TRBJ1-6
TGTGCCAGCATCCGAGACCCTAGCGGGACCCATGAGCAGTTCTTC	CASIRDPSGTHEQFF	TRBV7-2	.	TRBD2	TRBJ2-1
TGTGCCAGCAGAAAGGAAACGGACGAGCAGTACTTC	CASRKETDEQYF	TRBV2	few	.	TRBJ2-7
TGTGCCAGCTCACCACCAGCGGGAGCAGATACGCAGTATTTT	CASSPPAGADTQYF	TRBV18	few	TRBD2	TRBJ2-3
TGTGCCAGCACAGGTGGGACAGGGAGTGGCTACACCTTC	CASTGGTGSGYTF	TRBV25-1	few	TRBD1	TRBJ1-2
TGTGCCAGCAGTTTTCAGAGCTCCTACAATGTGCAGTTCTTC	CASSFQSSYNVQFF	TRBV12-3/TRBV12-4	few	.	TRBJ2-1
TGCGCCAGCAGCCAAGATCAGGGCGCGGACAATGAGCAGTTCTTC	CASSQDQGADNEQFF	TRBV4-3	.	.	TRBJ2-1
TGCAGCGTTGAAACAGGGCGAGGCTACACCTTC	CSVETGRGYTF	TRBV29-1	.	.	TRBJ1-2